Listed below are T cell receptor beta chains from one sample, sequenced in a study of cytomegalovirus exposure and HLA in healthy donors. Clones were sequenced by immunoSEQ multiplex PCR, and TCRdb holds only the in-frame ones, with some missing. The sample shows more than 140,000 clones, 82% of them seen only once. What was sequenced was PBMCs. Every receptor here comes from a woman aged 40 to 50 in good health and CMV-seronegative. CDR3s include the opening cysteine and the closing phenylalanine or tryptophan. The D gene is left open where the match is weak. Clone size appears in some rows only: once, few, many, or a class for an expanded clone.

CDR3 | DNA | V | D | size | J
CASSDDQTEPYGYTF | TGTGCCAGCAGTGATGACCAGACAGAGCCCTATGGCTACACCTTC | TRBV25-1 | NA | NA | TRBJ1-2
CASIPGNNQPQHF | TGTGCCAGCATTCCGGGGAACAATCAGCCCCAGCATTTT | TRBV6-1 | NA | NA | TRBJ1-5
CASSRSQASGRETQYF | TGCGCCAGCAGCCGCTCACAGGCTAGCGGAAGAGAGACCCAGTACTTC | TRBV4-1 | TRBD2 | NA | TRBJ2-5
CASSIPGQGTPGQYF | TGTGCCAGTAGTATCCCGGGACAGGGGACCCCGGGGCAGTACTTC | TRBV19 | TRBD1 | NA | TRBJ2-7
CASSSGRLAGIYNEQFF | TGTGCCAGCAGCTCGGGGCGGCTAGCGGGGATCTACAATGAGCAGTTCTTC | TRBV28 | TRBD2 | NA | TRBJ2-1
CASNPDASGRAGSYEQYF | TGCGCCAGCAATCCGGATGCTAGCGGGAGGGCCGGGTCCTACGAGCAGTACTTC | TRBV5-1 | TRBD2 | NA | TRBJ2-7
CASSLGQGENYGYTF | TGTGCCAGCAGCTTAGGGCAGGGTGAGAACTATGGCTACACCTTC | TRBV7-2 | NA | NA | TRBJ1-2
CASSEFQGSRGGYGYTF | TGTGCCAGCAGTGAATTTCAGGGCAGCCGAGGGGGCTATGGCTACACCTTC | TRBV2 | NA | NA | TRBJ1-2
CASSSGQGVGQPQHF | TGTGCCAGCAGTTCCGGACAGGGGGTTGGTCAGCCCCAGCATTTT | TRBV28 | TRBD1 | NA | TRBJ1-5
CASSAQTGGYYEQYF | TGTGCCAGCAGCGCGCAGACGGGTGGATACTACGAGCAGTACTTC | TRBV9 | NA | NA | TRBJ2-7
CASSYHRYSETQYF | TGTGCCAGCAGTTACCACCGCTACTCCGAGACCCAGTACTTC | TRBV6-6 | NA | few | TRBJ2-5
CASSAILTGTGELFF | TGTGCCAGCAGCGCAATCCTGACAGGGACCGGGGAGCTGTTTTTT | TRBV5-6 | TRBD1 | NA | TRBJ2-2
CASSLAQGYSSGNTIYF | TGTGCCAGCAGCTTAGCGCAGGGCTATAGCTCTGGAAACACCATATATTTT | TRBV7-2 | NA | NA | TRBJ1-3
CASSLIRGNQPQHF | TGTGCCAGCAGCTTGATCAGGGGGAATCAGCCCCAGCATTTT | TRBV7-2 | TRBD1 | NA | TRBJ1-5
CASSFGLEDTQYF | TGTGCCAGCAGCTTCGGACTAGAGGATACGCAGTATTTT | TRBV5-5 | TRBD2 | NA | TRBJ2-3
CASSLARTSGSYEQYF | TGTGCCAGCAGCTTAGCCCGAACTAGCGGGAGCTACGAGCAGTACTTC | TRBV7-2 | TRBD2 | once | TRBJ2-7
CASSPGTGYNEQFF | TGTGCCAGCAGCCCGGGGACAGGCTACAATGAGCAGTTCTTC | TRBV5-6 | TRBD1 | NA | TRBJ2-1
CASSRESGRSPGELFF | TGTGCCAGCAGCCGCGAGAGCGGGAGGAGTCCCGGGGAGCTGTTTTTT | TRBV7-9 | TRBD2 | NA | TRBJ2-2
CASSFSLIGYTF | TGTGCCAGCAGCTTTAGCCTCATTGGCTACACCTTC | TRBV5-5 | NA | once | TRBJ1-2
CASSVSRERTGTEAFF | TGTGCCAGTAGTGTATCGCGGGAACGGACGGGGACTGAAGCTTTCTTT | TRBV19 | NA | NA | TRBJ1-1
CASSVNSGGEQYF | TGTGCCAGCAGCGTCAATTCCGGAGGCGAGCAGTACTTC | TRBV9 | NA | few | TRBJ2-7
CASSIGGTGGAYEQYF | TGTGCCAGTAGTATAGGTGGGACAGGGGGGGCCTACGAGCAGTACTTC | TRBV19 | TRBD1 | NA | TRBJ2-7
CASSFWGRQGKKSTGELFF | TGTGCCAGCAGTTTCTGGGGCCGGCAGGGGAAAAAGTCCACCGGGGAGCTGTTTTTT | TRBV28 | NA | NA | TRBJ2-2
CASGAGAYYEQYF | TGTGCCAGCGGGGCGGGAGCGTACTACGAGCAGTACTTC | TRBV7-6 | TRBD2 | NA | TRBJ2-7
CASSSMGQEVRETQYF | TGTGCCAGCAGTTCCATGGGACAGGAAGTGAGAGAGACCCAGTACTTC | TRBV6-6 | TRBD1 | NA | TRBJ2-5
CASSLKVGSRSSYNEQFF | TGTGCCAGCAGCTTGAAGGTTGGATCGAGGAGCTCCTACAATGAGCAGTTCTTC | TRBV5-8 | NA | NA | TRBJ2-1
CASTRGARLYHEQFF | TGTGCCAGTACTCGGGGGGCTAGACTCTACCATGAGCAGTTCTTC | TRBV19 | NA | NA | TRBJ2-1
CASSLRFDSLNTGAFF | TGCGCCAGCAGCTTGCGGTTTGACAGCTTGAACACTGGAGCTTTCTTT | TRBV5-1 | NA | once | TRBJ1-1
CASSFSWTRVNEQYF | TGTGCCAGCAGTTTCTCTTGGACTCGGGTTAACGAGCAGTACTTC | TRBV27 | NA | NA | TRBJ2-7